The T cell receptor beta chain described here comes from a study of shared clonotypes between healthy human individuals. Study as a whole: Ranging from 18 to 49 in age, donors were two women and a few men.

General observations from the study: For naive CD4 cells, around 5% of clonotypes were shared across a few donors.

Assay execution proceeded at the deep level. Data came from immunoSEQ multiplex PCR; TCRdb stores just in-frame clones and leaves some out. This table has about 2 million clones, 85% to 95% appearing once. Germline V lookup: CDR1 KGHSH, CDR2 LQKENI. This CDR3 has 16 amino acids. V was trimmed by 0 bases and J by 6 bases, leaving 15 bases between them. Comments on this clone: The antigen remains unidentified.

Naive CD4+ cells were CD45RA-selected; the remaining cells were memory. The sample taken for sequencing was naive CD4+ T cells sorted from blood. Subset meaning: CD45RA+ positively selected. This TCR came from a man younger than 35 in good health. The chain has TRBV18 and TRBJ2-1, with D perhaps TRBD1 (5 bases). The DNA for the CDR3 is TGTGCCAGCTCACCACCGGGGCTAGGGTTTGCCAATGAGCAGTTCTTC. Its translation is CASSPPGLGFANEQFF. The full variable domain, its missing parts supplied by reference TRBV18 and TRBJ2-1, is NAGVMQNPRHLVRRRGQEARLRCSPMKGHSHVYWYRQLPEEGLKFMVYLQKENIIDESGMPKERFSAEFPKEGPSILRIQQVVRGDSAAYFCASSPPGLGFANEQFFGPGTRLTVL.